This TCR beta chain was profiled in a study of T cells in Graves' hyperthyroidism and ophthalmopathy. As for this clonotype: Antigen specificity is unknown.

TCR beta CDR3 regions were amplified from RNA. The TCR CDR3 was amplified in a first-round RT-PCR using the HTBI primer set. From the multiplex PCR reads, TCRdb called clonotypes with MiXCR, one entry per CDR3 protein. The repertoire includes 500,000 to 650,000 distinct CDR3 sequences, 15% to 20% of them detected once, and 40% to 50% sits in the top ten. General observations from the study: Clonotypes that were expanded in thyroid above 0.001 mostly appeared in blood too. Prediction of ophthalmopathy progression came a median roughly 6.4 months pre-onset. In simple terms, a model built on 13 V-J features told ophthalmopathy apart from stable hyperthyroidism.

The CDR3 covers 15 residues. Germline lookup yields CDR1 MNHEY and CDR2 SMNVEV (reference sequence). Trimming took off 6 bases at V and 0 bases at J, with 12 bases between the two ends. The specimen sequenced was blood. The clonotype was recovered from a man between 40 and 49 years old with Graves' ophthalmopathy. The rearrangement links TRBV27 to TRBJ1-5; D is perhaps TRBD1 (5 bases). In DNA form, the CDR3 reads TGTGCCAGCAGCCCCGGGGGTTCTAGCAATCAGCCCCAGCATTTT. Amino acid sequence: CASSPGGSSNQPQHF.